This is a list of T cell receptor beta chains from one sample in a study of T cells in Graves' hyperthyroidism and ophthalmopathy. TCRdb re-called the multiplex PCR reads with MiXCR, one entry per CDR3 protein. The sample yields about 840,000 distinct CDR3 sequences, approximately 40% seen once. The sequencing input was blood. All receptors derive from a man younger than 35 with Graves' hyperthyroidism. CDR3s include the opening cysteine and the closing phenylalanine or tryptophan. Fields, in order: J gene, D gene, clone size, V gene, CDR3 length, CDR3 protein, CDR3 DNA. D genes are given only for firm matches. The size of a clone is reported for some rows only, either as once, few or many, or as a class for expanded clones.

TRBJ1-2 | . | . | TRBV6-1 | 17 | CASSGPGTAEANYGYTF | TGTGCCAGCAGTGGCCCAGGGACGGCCGAAGCTAACTATGGCTACACCTTC
TRBJ2-7 | . | . | TRBV10-3 | 14 | CAISFGGAAYEQYF | TGTGCCATCAGTTTCGGCGGGGCGGCCTACGAGCAGTACTTC
TRBJ2-7 | TRBD2 | . | TRBV4-2 | 16 | CASSQEGTSGEYEQYF | TGTGCCAGCAGCCAAGAGGGGACTAGCGGGGAGTACGAGCAGTACTTC
TRBJ1-2 | . | many | TRBV7-9 | 15 | CASGEVGAHPDGYTF | TGTGCCAGCGGTGAGGTGGGGGCGCACCCGGATGGCTACACCTTC
TRBJ1-2 | . | few | TRBV29-1 | 12 | CSVQELAYGYTF | TGCAGCGTTCAGGAACTGGCCTATGGCTACACCTTC
TRBJ1-1 | . | many | TRBV11-3 | 15 | CASSLGRTENTEAFF | TGTGCCAGCAGCTTAGGACGGACGGAGAACACTGAAGCTTTCTTT
TRBJ1-1 | TRBD1 | many | TRBV15 | 14 | CATSSLQGATEAFF | TGTGCCACCAGCAGTTTACAGGGGGCCACTGAAGCTTTCTTT
TRBJ2-7 | . | few | TRBV2 | 11 | CASQQSYEQYF | TGTGCCAGCCAACAATCCTACGAGCAGTACTTC
TRBJ1-1 | . | . | TRBV7-6 | 13 | CASSIESNTEAFF | TGTGCCAGCAGCATAGAATCTAACACTGAAGCTTTCTTT
TRBJ2-7 | . | . | TRBV7-9 | 15 | CASSTSRGETYEQYF | TGTGCCAGCAGCACCAGCAGGGGCGAGACCTACGAGCAGTACTTC
TRBJ1-1 | TRBD1 | many | TRBV20-1 | 14 | CSAKHRGVDTEAFF | TGCAGTGCTAAACACAGGGGGGTGGACACTGAAGCTTTCTTT
TRBJ2-5 | . | . | TRBV29-1 | 13 | CSVERSYQETQYF | TGCAGCGTTGAGAGGTCGTACCAAGAGACCCAGTACTTC
TRBJ2-7 | TRBD1 | . | TRBV7-6 | 15 | CASSLVPGQGNEQYF | TGTGCCAGCAGCTTAGTCCCGGGACAGGGGAACGAGCAGTACTTC
TRBJ2-7 | TRBD2 | . | TRBV5-8 | 16 | CASSPTGASGAWEQYF | TGTGCCAGCAGCCCCACTGGGGCTAGCGGTGCATGGGAGCAGTACTTC
TRBJ1-1 | . | . | TRBV5-1 | 15 | CASSLEVRTNTEAFF | TGCGCCAGCAGCTTGGAGGTGCGCACGAACACTGAAGCTTTCTTT
TRBJ2-2 | . | . | TRBV19 | 14 | CASSHPGNTGELFF | TGTGCCAGCAGCCATCCAGGGAACACCGGGGAGCTGTTTTTT
TRBJ1-3 | . | . | TRBV10-3 | 13 | CAISQQRGNTIYF | TGTGCCATCAGTCAGCAAAGAGGAAACACCATATATTTT
TRBJ1-1 | . | . | TRBV3-1 | 14 | CASSQDSGQTEAFF | TGTGCCAGCAGCCAAGATTCTGGACAGACTGAAGCTTTCTTT
TRBJ1-1 | . | once | TRBV7-3 | 16 | CASGYSGTPKNTEAFF | TGTGCCAGCGGCTACTCGGGGACACCTAAGAACACTGAAGCTTTCTTT
TRBJ2-2 | TRBD1 | . | TRBV29-1 | 12 | CSVGQGARELFF | TGCAGCGTCGGACAGGGAGCCAGGGAGCTGTTTTTT
TRBJ2-7 | . | many | TRBV29-1 | 11 | CSVENTGQQYF | TGCAGCGTGGAAAACACGGGGCAGCAGTACTTC
TRBJ1-1 | . | . | TRBV20-1 | 13 | CSASTFSDTEAFF | TGCAGTGCCAGCACTTTCAGCGACACTGAAGCTTTCTTT
TRBJ2-7 | . | few | TRBV7-8 | 14 | CASSLVGSPGEQYF | TGTGCCAGCAGCTTGGTGGGGTCCCCTGGCGAGCAGTACTTC
TRBJ1-1 | . | few | TRBV6-5 | 11 | CASTQGPEAFF | TGTGCCAGCACCCAAGGTCCTGAAGCTTTCTTT
TRBJ1-5 | TRBD1 | . | TRBV5-1 | 15 | CASSSGQGPNQPQHF | TGCGCCAGCAGCTCGGGACAGGGACCCAATCAGCCCCAGCATTTT
TRBJ1-1 | TRBD1 | . | TRBV12-3/TRBV12-4 | 14 | CASSPPPGTVPAFF | TGTGCCAGCTCACCACCGCCCGGGACAGTCCCCGCTTTCTTT
TRBJ2-2 | TRBD1 | . | TRBV6-1 | 14 | CATQTGVDTGELFF | TGTGCCACCCAGACAGGGGTTGACACCGGGGAGCTGTTTTTT
TRBJ2-7 | . | many | TRBV19 | 14 | CASTKRGEGGEQYF | TGTGCCAGTACTAAGAGGGGAGAGGGCGGGGAGCAGTACTTC
TRBJ1-6 | . | . | TRBV16 | 15 | CASSQSLDSNSPLHF | TGTGCCAGCAGCCAATCTTTGGACAGCAATTCACCCCTCCACTTT
TRBJ1-2 | . | many | TRBV5-6 | 9 | CAANYGYTF | TGTGCCGCCAACTATGGCTACACCTTC
TRBJ2-5 | TRBD2 | many | TRBV10-3 | 14 | CAISGAGGVETQYF | TGTGCCATCAGTGGAGCGGGAGGTGTGGAGACCCAGTACTTC
TRBJ2-7 | . | few | TRBV20-1 | 16 | CSALDGGTAHPYEQYF | TGCAGTGCTCTTGATGGTGGGACCGCCCACCCCTACGAGCAGTACTTC
TRBJ2-1 | TRBD1 | . | TRBV29-1 | 13 | CSVGQGLGNEQFF | TGCAGCGTGGGACAGGGGTTAGGGAATGAGCAGTTCTTC
TRBJ2-2 | TRBD1 | few | TRBV9 | 13 | CASTQTGAGELFF | TGTGCCAGCACACAAACAGGGGCCGGGGAGCTGTTTTTT
TRBJ2-2 | TRBD2 | . | TRBV29-1 | 11 | CSVELAGEQFF | TGCAGCGTTGAGCTAGCGGGGGAGCAGTTTTTT
TRBJ1-2 | . | . | TRBV5-1 | 15 | CASRDPNTGGHGYTF | TGCGCCAGCAGGGACCCTAACACGGGGGGCCACGGCTACACCTTC
TRBJ2-2 | . | many | TRBV2 | 13 | CASSARHTGELFF | TGTGCCAGCAGTGCCAGACACACCGGGGAGCTGTTTTTT
TRBJ2-5 | . | . | TRBV6-5 | 13 | CASSPDPAKTQYF | TGTGCCAGCAGTCCAGACCCGGCCAAGACCCAGTACTTC
TRBJ1-1 | . | many | TRBV11-2 | 14 | CASSLRQTNTEAFF | TGTGCCAGCAGCTTACGACAGACGAACACTGAAGCTTTCTTT
TRBJ2-7 | TRBD2 | . | TRBV29-1 | 16 | CSVEDLGTSGTYEQYF | TGCAGCGTTGAAGATCTCGGGACTAGCGGCACCTACGAGCAGTACTTC
TRBJ2-5 | . | . | TRBV20-1 | 15 | CSAVGGRDTKETQYF | TGCAGTGCCGTCGGTGGCCGGGACACTAAAGAGACCCAGTACTTC
TRBJ2-5 | . | once | TRBV2 | 10 | CASTAGTQYF | TGTGCCAGCACGGCTGGGACCCAGTACTTC
TRBJ2-6 | . | few | TRBV12-3/TRBV12-4 | 13 | CASSLAGLNVLTF | TGTGCCAGCAGCCTTGCTGGGCTTAACGTCCTGACTTTC